This T cell receptor (beta chain) was retrieved from a study of cytomegalovirus exposure and HLA in healthy donors. Study results and caveats: It was only CMV serostatus that was available as immune exposure information. A few of the chains that were CMV-associated were confirmed in vitro to be specific for CMV antigens.

With respect to this clone: Its specificity is unknown.

At collection, donors were nominally healthy, but unrecorded immune exposures were probable. The primer mix had 60 Vbeta and 13 Jbeta primers. Clones were read by immunoSEQ multiplex PCR, and TCRdb kept only the in-frame ones, dropping some. This sample has around 68,000 clones, with 85% found just once. From germline, CDR1 is SGHAT and CDR2 FQNNGV. V was clipped by 5 bases and J by 7 bases; unmatched bases: 10. The CDR3 runs to 14 residues. The receptor comes from a female donor in good health and CMV-seronegative. This chain connects TRBV11-2 to TRBJ2-7, with 8 bases matching TRBD1. Sequencing was performed on PBMCs. Written as DNA, the CDR3 is TGTGCCAGCAGCACCCGACAGGGGACGGGGGAGCAGTACTTC. Translated, it gives CASSTRQGTGEQYF.